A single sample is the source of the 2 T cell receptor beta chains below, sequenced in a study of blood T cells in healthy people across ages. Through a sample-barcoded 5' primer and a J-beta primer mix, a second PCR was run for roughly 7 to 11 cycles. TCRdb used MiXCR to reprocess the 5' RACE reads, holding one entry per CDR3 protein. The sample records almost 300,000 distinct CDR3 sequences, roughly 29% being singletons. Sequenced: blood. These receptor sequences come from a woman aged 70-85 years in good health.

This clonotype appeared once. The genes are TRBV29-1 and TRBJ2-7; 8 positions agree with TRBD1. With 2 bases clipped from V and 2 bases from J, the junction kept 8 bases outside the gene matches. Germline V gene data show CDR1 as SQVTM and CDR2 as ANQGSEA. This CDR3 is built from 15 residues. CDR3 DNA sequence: TGCAGCGTTGAATTAGGGGGACAGGAGACCTACGAGCAGTACTTC. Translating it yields CSVELGGQETYEQYF.

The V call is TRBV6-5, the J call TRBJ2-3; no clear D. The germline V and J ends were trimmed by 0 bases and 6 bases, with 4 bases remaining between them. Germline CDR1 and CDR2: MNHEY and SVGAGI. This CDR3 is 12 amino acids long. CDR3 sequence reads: CASSYSMDTQYF. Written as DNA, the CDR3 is TGTGCCAGCAGTTACTCAATGGATACGCAGTATTTT.